These 17 T cell receptor beta chains came from one sample sequenced in a study of early T cells in non-severe SARS-CoV-2 infection. TCRdb processed the 5' RACE reads anew with MiXCR; each CDR3 protein has one entry. The table lists tens of thousands of distinct CDR3 sequences, 5.5% to 6.5% of them singletons. Sequenced input: whole blood. The receptors originated from an adult who was a healthcare worker with PCR-confirmed SARS-CoV-2 infection or an uninfected control (not recorded which).

CDR3 DNA sequence: TGTGCCATCAGTGGTGGGACAGGATCCAATTACGAGCAGTACTTC. It translates to CAISGGTGSNYEQYF. The chain combines TRBV10-3 with TRBJ2-7; 8 bases agree with TRBD1. J lost 4 bases, V lost 4 bases, and 9 bases had no gene match. This CDR3 spans 15 amino acids. The germline gives CDR1 ENHRY, CDR2 SYGVKD.

This clonotype was counted ten times or more. The rearrangement joins TRBV6-2 or TRBV6-3 to TRBJ1-1; D perhaps matches TRBD1 (5 bases). The length of the CDR3 is 16 residues. The V and J ends lost 7 bases and 1 base respectively, with 19 bases between them. Germline CDR1 and CDR2: MNHEY and SVGEGT. For the CDR3, the DNA is TGTGCCAGCACCACGGTAGGTCAGGGCACGAACACTGAAGCTTTCTTT. This translates into CASTTVGQGTNTEAFF.

This clonotype has a count of ten or more. The rearrangement links TRBV6-5 to TRBJ1-2, with D possibly being TRBD1 (5 bases). CDR3 length: 15 residues. CDR1 is MNHEY, CDR2 SVGAGI, per germline. The V end lost 6 bases, the J end lost 1 base, and 15 bases lay between the germline ends. CDR3 DNA sequence: TGTGCCAGCAGCTCGCCCTTCGACAGTAACTATGGCTACACCTTC. Amino acid sequence: CASSSPFDSNYGYTF.

This clonotype occurred many times. The chain combines TRBV15 with TRBJ1-4; 7 bases match TRBD1. V shed 8 bases and J 12 bases; nucleotides not matched to a gene: 15. Germline V gene data show CDR1 as LNHNV and CDR2 as YYDKDF (reference sequence). The CDR3 is 14 residues long. As DNA, the CDR3 is TGTGCCACCCCCCGTGGACAGGACCCTCAAGAACTGTTTTTT. Protein product: CATPRGQDPQELFF.

Ten or more counts support this clonotype. This chain links TRBV18 with TRBJ2-5, with D possibly being TRBD1 or TRBD2 (7 bases each). The V gene lost 3 bases and the J gene lost 1 base, with 15 bases spanning the gap. The CDR3 covers 16 residues. Germline-derived CDR1 and CDR2 are KGHSH and LQKENI. This CDR3 reads CASSPGGTASQETQYF. The CDR3, as DNA: TGTGCCAGCTCACCGGGAGGGACAGCTAGCCAAGAGACCCAGTACTTC.

This clonotype was counted many times. The CDR3, as DNA: TGCGCCAGCAGCTTAAGCGGGGGCTACTACGAGCAGTACTTC. Its protein product is CASSLSGGYYEQYF. The chain has TRBV5-1 and TRBJ2-7, with TRBD2 matching 8 bases. Per germline, CDR1 SGHRS and CDR2 YFSETQ. The length of the CDR3 is 14 residues. The V segment lost 2 bases and the J segment 3 bases; nucleotides outside the gene matches: 4. The full variable domain, completed using reference TRBV5-1 and TRBJ2-7, is KAGVTQTPRYLIKTRGQQVTLSCSPISGHRSVSWYQQTPGQGLQFLFEYFSETQRNKGNFPGRFSGRQFSNSRSEMNVSTLELGDSALYLCASSLSGGYYEQYFGPGTRLTVT.

This chain joins TRBV12-3 or TRBV12-4 and TRBJ1-6; D unclear. V lost 6 bases, J lost 9 bases, and 12 bases lay in between. The CDR3 has 13 amino acids. The CDR3 coding sequence is TGTGCCAGCAGGCCCCTAACCAGTTCACCCCTCCACTTT. Amino acid sequence: CASRPLTSSPLHF.

This clonotype was seen at least ten times. This chain connects TRBV7-2 to TRBJ2-3; D is undetermined. V lost 1 base and J lost 5, with 7 bases in between. This CDR3 has 13 amino acids. Germline CDR1 and CDR2: SGHTA and FQGNSA. The CDR3: CASSLGPQDTQYF. CDR3 sequence (DNA): TGTGCCAGCAGCTTAGGCCCGCAAGATACGCAGTATTTT. The full variable domain, its missing parts supplied by reference TRBV7-2 and TRBJ2-3, is GAGVSQSPSNKVTEKGKDVELRCDPISGHTALYWYRQSLGQGLEFLIYFQGNSAPDKSGLPSDRFSAERTGGSVSTLTIQRTQQEDSAVYLCASSLGPQDTQYFGPGTRLTVL.

V and J are TRBV7-9 and TRBJ2-5, with TRBD2 matching over 9 bases. CDR1 SEHNR and CDR2 FQNEAQ come from the germline V gene (reference sequence). The CDR3 extends over 15 amino acids. With 5 bases clipped from V and 1 base from J, the junction kept 5 bases outside the gene matches. CDR3 in DNA: TGTGCCAGCAGCGAGGGACTAGCCTCCCAAGAGACCCAGTACTTC. Translated, it gives CASSEGLASQETQYF. Together with reference TRBV7-9 and TRBJ2-5, the CDR3 gives the full variable domain: DTGVSQNPRHKITKRGQNVTFRCDPISEHNRLYWYRQTLGQGPEFLTYFQNEAQLEKSRLLSDRFSAERPKGSFSTLEIQRTEQGDSAMYLCASSEGLASQETQYFGPGTRLLVL.

This clonotype was observed a few times. The chain links TRBV2 to TRBJ2-7; 7 nucleotides agree with TRBD1. This CDR3 has 12 residues. The germline CDR1 and CDR2 sequences are SNHLY and FYNNEI. Losses at the gene ends were 5 bases for V and 5 bases for J; bases not matched to a gene: 3. The CDR3 sequence: CASSSDRDEQYF. Written as DNA, the CDR3 is TGTGCCAGCAGTAGTGACAGGGACGAGCAGTACTTC.

This clonotype was seen at least ten times. The V and J genes are TRBV7-2 and TRBJ2-1, with D perhaps assigned TRBD1 or TRBD2 (5 bases each). With 7 bases removed from V and 9 bases from J, the gap between germline ends came to 19 bases. The CDR3 length is 14 residues. Germline V lookup: CDR1 SGHTA, CDR2 FQGNSA. The CDR3 DNA follows: TGTGCCAGCACCCTAGGGACGTTCGGTGCTGAGCAGTTCTTC. This gives the protein CASTLGTFGAEQFF.

This clonotype was counted at least ten times. The rearrangement joins TRBV7-8 to TRBJ2-7; 7 bases are shared with TRBD1. The CDR3 totals 14 residues. V lost 3 bases to trimming and J lost 5 bases; unmatched junction nucleotides: 7. Germline CDR1 and CDR2: SGHVS and FQNEAQ. The DNA for the CDR3 is TGTGCCAGCAGCTTGTCCACAGGGGCCCACGAGCAGTACTTC. Translated, it gives CASSLSTGAHEQYF.

This clonotype was observed a few times. The chain is built from TRBV20-1 and TRBJ2-3; D is unresolved. V was cut by 5 bases and J by 2 bases, with 14 bases left in between. This CDR3 has 14 amino acids. Per germline, CDR1 DFQATT and CDR2 SNEGSKA (reference sequence). The CDR3 loop is CSAPLNSATDTQYF. CDR3 in DNA: TGCAGTGCTCCCCTAAACAGCGCCACAGATACGCAGTATTTT.

The CDR3 region has the DNA TGTGCCAGCAGCTCGGACAGTTGGCGTTCACCCCTCCACTTT. Protein sequence: CASSSDSWRSPLHF. The rearrangement links TRBV11-2 to TRBJ1-6; D may be TRBD1 (6 bases). This CDR3 is 14 amino acids long. V was trimmed by 4 bases and J by 9 bases, leaving 13 bases between them. Germline assignment: CDR1 SGHAT and CDR2 FQNNGV.

This clonotype was picked up many times. This chain links TRBV6-5 with TRBJ2-3; D not resolved. The CDR3 is 11 amino acids. Germline CDR1 MNHEY, CDR2 SVGAGI. Trimming took off 4 bases at V and 5 bases at J, with 4 bases between the two ends. The CDR3 here is CASSLGDTQYF. The CDR3, as DNA: TGTGCCAGCAGTTTAGGAGATACGCAGTATTTT.

Many counts were recorded for this clonotype. V gene TRBV10-3 combines with J gene TRBJ1-1; 8 bases map to TRBD1. Germline CDR1 reads ENHRY; CDR2 reads SYGVKD. Losses at the gene ends were 2 bases for V and 5 bases for J; bases not matched to a gene: 10. The CDR3 covers 16 residues. DNA of the CDR3: TGTGCCATCAGTGAGCCGGAGACAGGGGATCGGACTGAAGCTTTCTTT. Its translation is CAISEPETGDRTEAFF.

This clonotype was recorded many times. The chain joins TRBV9 to TRBJ2-3; D is perhaps TRBD2 (6 bases). CDR1 is SGDLS, CDR2 YYNGEE, per germline. The CDR3 totals 15 residues. V was cut by 4 bases and J by 1 base, with 13 bases left in between. CDR3 loop: CASSPDGGGTDTQYF. CDR3 bases: TGTGCCAGCAGCCCCGACGGGGGAGGCACAGATACGCAGTATTTT.